The T cell receptor (beta chain) described here comes from a study of blood T cell repertoires in COVID-19. V shed 5 bases and J 1 base; nucleotides not matched to a gene: 4. The CDR3 has 15 residues. Germline V gene lookup returns CDR1 LNHDA and CDR2 SQIVND (reference sequence). The table came from immunoSEQ multiplex PCR; TCRdb's copy has only in-frame clones and leaves some out. The sample yields 70,000 or so clones, about nine tenths seen once. The rearrangement uses TRBV19 and TRBJ2-3; 9 nucleotides match TRBD1. The source material was peripheral blood. The receptor was derived from a man in his 70s with active or convalescent COVID-19. The CDR3 loop reads CASSPDRGGTDTQYF. DNA for the CDR3: TGTGCCAGTAGTCCAGACAGGGGGGGCACAGATACGCAGTATTTT.